This is a list of T cell receptor beta chains from one sample in a study of OX40 agonist ivuxolimab in advanced cancers. Using immunoSEQ multiplex PCR, the repertoire was profiled, and TCRdb retains in-frame clones only, with some absent. Found here are about 83,000 clones, about 90% of them singletons; the top ten hold more than 7%. The specimen was CD4+ or CD8+ T cells sorted from blood, collected in a trial of the OX40 agonist ivuxolimab. These receptors all stem from an adult with an advanced solid tumor such as melanoma, head and neck, liver or kidney cancer. CDR3s include the opening cysteine and the closing phenylalanine or tryptophan. The D gene is left open where the match is weak. The listing skips clone size in some rows; elsewhere it reads once, few, many or a size class.

v_gene: TRBV27; j_gene: TRBJ2-7; d_gene: .; abundance: .; CDR3nt: TGTGCCAGCAGTTTACGCCAGGGGTCTTTGGACTTC; CDR3aa: CASSLRQGSLDF
v_gene: TRBV4-1; j_gene: TRBJ1-2; d_gene: TRBD1; abundance: .; CDR3nt: TGCGCCAGCAGCCCCCTTACCGGACAGGGGTGGATCTATGGCTACACCTTC; CDR3aa: CASSPLTGQGWIYGYTF
v_gene: TRBV4-1; j_gene: TRBJ2-7; d_gene: .; abundance: .; CDR3nt: TGCGCCAGCAGCCAACAAGTTTCCTACGAGCAGTACTTC; CDR3aa: CASSQQVSYEQYF
v_gene: TRBV30; j_gene: TRBJ1-2; d_gene: .; abundance: .; CDR3nt: TGTGCCTGGAGTACAGGCTATGGCTACACCTTC; CDR3aa: CAWSTGYGYTF
v_gene: TRBV6-6; j_gene: TRBJ1-5; d_gene: TRBD1; abundance: .; CDR3nt: TGTGCCAGCAGTCTTTACACAGGGGGCTCGCCTCAGCCCCAGCATTTT; CDR3aa: CASSLYTGGSPQPQHF
v_gene: TRBV7-6; j_gene: TRBJ2-1; d_gene: TRBD2; abundance: .; CDR3nt: TGTGCCAGCAGCTGGGGACTAAGGGTTGGAGATTACAATGAGCAGTTCTTC; CDR3aa: CASSWGLRVGDYNEQFF
v_gene: TRBV6-5; j_gene: TRBJ1-2; d_gene: .; abundance: .; CDR3nt: TGTGCCAGCAGTTACTCGTCCGAGAGTTATGGCTACACCTTC; CDR3aa: CASSYSSESYGYTF
v_gene: TRBV9; j_gene: TRBJ2-3; d_gene: TRBD2; abundance: .; CDR3nt: TGTGCCAGCAGCCCGTGGACTAGGAGCACAGATACGCAGTATTTT; CDR3aa: CASSPWTRSTDTQYF
v_gene: TRBV5-4; j_gene: TRBJ2-1; d_gene: TRBD1; abundance: .; CDR3nt: TGTGCCAGCAGCCGTCCGGGACAGAGCTCCTACAATGAGCAGTTCTTC; CDR3aa: CASSRPGQSSYNEQFF
v_gene: TRBV30; j_gene: TRBJ1-5; d_gene: TRBD1; abundance: .; CDR3nt: TGTGCCTGGGGGACAGAGATCAATCAGCCCCAGCATTTT; CDR3aa: CAWGTEINQPQHF
v_gene: TRBV15; j_gene: TRBJ2-1; d_gene: .; abundance: .; CDR3nt: TGTGCCACCAGCAGTACTTCTGGCCTAGCGTTCAACAATGAGCAGTTCTTC; CDR3aa: CATSSTSGLAFNNEQFF
v_gene: TRBV4-3; j_gene: TRBJ2-5; d_gene: TRBD1; abundance: .; CDR3nt: TGCGCCAGCAGCCCGAGGTGGACAGGGTCGGAGACCCAGTACTTC; CDR3aa: CASSPRWTGSETQYF
v_gene: TRBV6-1; j_gene: TRBJ1-6; d_gene: .; abundance: .; CDR3nt: TGTGCCAGCAGTGGGCGGATAATTACAGGTTATCGGTCACCCCTCCACTTT; CDR3aa: CASSGRIITGYRSPLHF
v_gene: TRBV14; j_gene: TRBJ2-5; d_gene: .; abundance: .; CDR3nt: TGTGCCAGCAGCAACTCGCGGGGGACCCAGTACTTC; CDR3aa: CASSNSRGTQYF
v_gene: TRBV11-3; j_gene: TRBJ1-2; d_gene: TRBD1; abundance: .; CDR3nt: TGTGCCAGCAGCTTAGGGACAGGGGACTTCTATGGCTACACCTTC; CDR3aa: CASSLGTGDFYGYTF
v_gene: TRBV13; j_gene: TRBJ2-1; d_gene: .; abundance: few; CDR3nt: TGTGCCAGCAGCAACCCAGACAGGTCCTCCTACAATGAGCAGTTCTTC; CDR3aa: CASSNPDRSSYNEQFF
v_gene: TRBV19; j_gene: TRBJ1-5; d_gene: .; abundance: .; CDR3nt: TGTGCCAGTAGTCTACAGGGAATTGGCAATCAGCCCCAGCATTTT; CDR3aa: CASSLQGIGNQPQHF
v_gene: TRBV7-9; j_gene: TRBJ2-5; d_gene: .; abundance: .; CDR3nt: TGTGCCAGCGGCTTAGTGGCGGGGGCCGGAGAGACCCAGTACTTC; CDR3aa: CASGLVAGAGETQYF